This T cell receptor (beta chain) emerged from a study of blood T cell repertoires in COVID-19. Study-level information: T cells, B-cell-depleted T cells, or PBMCs supplied cDNA or gDNA.

Germline V gene lookup returns CDR1 MGHRA and CDR2 YSYEKL. The CDR3 consists of 15 residues. Trimming at V came to 2 bases and at J to 2 bases, leaving 5 bases not matched to a gene. The assay was immunoSEQ multiplex PCR, and TCRdb's table has in-frame clones only and misses some. The top ten clones hold approximately 2.1% of a sample with roughly 430,000 clones, roughly 87% of them seen once. The clonotype comes from a middle-aged woman with acute COVID-19. The rearrangement links TRBV4-1 to TRBJ1-2; 7 nucleotides align to TRBD1. The sample comprised PBMCs or T cells enriched from blood (not recorded which). The CDR3 here is CASSQPDRTNYGYTF. The DNA of the CDR3 is TGCGCCAGCAGCCAACCGGACAGGACCAACTATGGCTACACCTTC.